This entry is about one T cell receptor (beta chain). V lost 1 base, J lost 8 bases, and 9 bases lay in between. This CDR3 comprises 13 residues. Germline assignment: CDR1 SGHTS and CDR2 YDEGEE. This entry belongs to a study of blood T cell repertoires in COVID-19. Profiled with immunoSEQ multiplex PCR; TCRdb holds only in-frame clones, not every one. The sample shows a few hundred thousand clones, roughly nine tenths of them seen only once. The receptor comes from a woman aged 18-30 years in a cohort exposed to, infected with or recovered from COVID-19 (not recorded which). The sequencing sample was made of PBMCs or T cells enriched from blood (not recorded which). The chain uses TRBV5-8 and TRBJ1-4; D is unclear. The chain's CDR3 is CASSLSAEEKLFF. CDR3 coding DNA: TGTGCCAGCAGCTTGTCAGCGGAGGAAAAACTGTTTTTT.